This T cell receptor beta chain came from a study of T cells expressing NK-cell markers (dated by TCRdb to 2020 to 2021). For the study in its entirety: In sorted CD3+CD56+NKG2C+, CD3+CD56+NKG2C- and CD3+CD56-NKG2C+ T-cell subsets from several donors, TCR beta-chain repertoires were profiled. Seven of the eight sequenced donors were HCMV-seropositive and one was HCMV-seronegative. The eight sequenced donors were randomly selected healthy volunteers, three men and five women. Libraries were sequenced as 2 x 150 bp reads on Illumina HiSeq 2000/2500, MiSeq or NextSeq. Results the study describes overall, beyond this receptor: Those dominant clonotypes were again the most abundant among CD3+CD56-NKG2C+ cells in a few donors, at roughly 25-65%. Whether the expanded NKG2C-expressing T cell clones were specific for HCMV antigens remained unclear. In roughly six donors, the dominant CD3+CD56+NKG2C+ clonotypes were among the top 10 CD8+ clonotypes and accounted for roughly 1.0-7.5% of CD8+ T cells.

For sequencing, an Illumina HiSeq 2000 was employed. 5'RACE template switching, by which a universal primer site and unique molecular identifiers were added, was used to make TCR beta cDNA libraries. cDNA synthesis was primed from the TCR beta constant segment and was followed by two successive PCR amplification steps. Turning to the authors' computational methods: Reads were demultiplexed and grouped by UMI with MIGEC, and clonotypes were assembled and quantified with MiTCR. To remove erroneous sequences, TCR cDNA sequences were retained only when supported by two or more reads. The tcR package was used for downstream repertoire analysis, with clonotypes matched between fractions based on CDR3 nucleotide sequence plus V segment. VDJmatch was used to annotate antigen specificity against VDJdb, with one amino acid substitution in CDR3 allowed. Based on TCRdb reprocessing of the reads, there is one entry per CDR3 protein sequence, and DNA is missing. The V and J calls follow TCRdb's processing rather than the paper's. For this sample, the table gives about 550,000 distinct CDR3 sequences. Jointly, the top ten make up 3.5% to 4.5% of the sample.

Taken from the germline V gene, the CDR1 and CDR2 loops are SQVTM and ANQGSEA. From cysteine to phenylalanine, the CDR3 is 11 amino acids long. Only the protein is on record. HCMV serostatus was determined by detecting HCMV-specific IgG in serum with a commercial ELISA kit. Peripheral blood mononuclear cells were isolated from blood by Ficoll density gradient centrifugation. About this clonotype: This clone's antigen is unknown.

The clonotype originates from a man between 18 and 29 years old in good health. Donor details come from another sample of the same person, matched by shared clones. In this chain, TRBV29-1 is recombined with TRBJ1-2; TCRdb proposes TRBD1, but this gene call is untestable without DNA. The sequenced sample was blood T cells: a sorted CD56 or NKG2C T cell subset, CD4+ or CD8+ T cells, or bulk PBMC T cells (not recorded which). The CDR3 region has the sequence CSVGGEDGYTF.